These 8 T cell receptor beta chains originate from one sample sequenced in a study of blood T cell repertoires in COVID-19. Profiled with immunoSEQ multiplex PCR; TCRdb holds only in-frame clones, not every one. The sample has tens of thousands of clones, roughly 80% seen once. The sequencing input was peripheral blood. These receptors came from a woman in her sixties with acute or convalescent COVID-19.

The sample holds a few counts of this clone. The V and J genes are TRBV7-9 and TRBJ2-1, with D possibly matching TRBD2 (5 bases). The CDR3 loop spans 12 amino acids. The germline V gene encodes CDR1 SEHNR and CDR2 FQNEAQ (reference sequence). Trimming removed 5 bases from V and 8 bases from J, with 10 bases in between. For the CDR3, the DNA is TGTGCCAGCAGCCCACTAGGAGATGAGCAGTTCTTC. Its translation: CASSPLGDEQFF.

Notes on this clone: This sample also contains other DNA sequences that code for the same CDR3. The V call is TRBV3-1 (or the pseudogene TRBV3-2), the J call TRBJ1-1, with TRBD1 as a possible D gene (5 bases). Germline V lookup: CDR1 LGHDT, CDR2 YNNKEL (reference sequence). The length of the CDR3 is 15 residues. Trimming pared 0 bases from V and 0 bases from J, leaving 8 bases between. DNA for the CDR3: TGTGCCAGCAGCCAAGATGCGGGGGTGAACACTGAAGCTTTCTTT. Translated: CASSQDAGVNTEAFF.

The V gene is TRBV5-1, the J gene TRBJ1-2; 10 positions match TRBD1. The junction had 5 bases not matched to a gene; V was cut back by 0 bases and J by 6 bases. The CDR3 length is 15 residues. Per germline, CDR1 SGHRS and CDR2 YFSETQ. The CDR3 is CASSLEGTGEDGYTF. In DNA, the CDR3 is TGCGCCAGCAGCTTGGAAGGGACAGGGGAGGATGGCTACACCTTC.

In nucleotides, the CDR3 is TGTGCCAGCAGTGAATCGCAGCTTGCGCGGGGAGGTGAGACCCAGTACTTC. Translation: CASSESQLARGGETQYF. This rearrangement joins TRBV2 to TRBJ2-5; perhaps TRBD2 as D (6 bases). Trimming left V 2 bases short and J 5 bases short, with 21 bases between. CDR1 is SNHLY, CDR2 FYNNEI, per germline. This CDR3 has 17 residues.

This clone was seen more than once but under ten times. The V gene is TRBV7-2, the J gene TRBJ1-3, with TRBD1 matching over 8 bases. CDR3 size: 17 residues. V gave up 3 bases and J gave up 0 bases; unmatched junction bases: 7. Germline V gives CDR1 SGHTA, CDR2 FQGNSA. The CDR3 nucleotides read TGTGCCAGCAGCTTCCCGGCGACAGGGGTCTCTGGAAACACCATATATTTT. The encoded protein is CASSFPATGVSGNTIYF.

This rearrangement joins TRBV9 to TRBJ1-5; the D gene is possibly TRBD1 (6 bases). The CDR3 length is 15 residues. V was pared by 4 bases and J by 0 bases, with 11 bases between. Germline V lookup: CDR1 SGDLS, CDR2 YYNGEE. As DNA, the CDR3 is TGTGCCAGCAGCCCTGAACAGGGTAGCAATCAGCCCCAGCATTTT. It codes for CASSPEQGSNQPQHF.

CDR3 residues: CASSIGTGRGVTNEKLFF. CDR3 bases: TGTGCCAGCAGCATCGGGACAGGGAGAGGGGTCACTAATGAAAAACTGTTTTTT. The V gene is TRBV7-9, the J gene TRBJ1-4, with TRBD1 identical over 9 bases. Looked up from germline, CDR1 is SEHNR and CDR2 is FQNEAQ (reference sequence). V was pared by 5 bases and J by 2 bases, with 12 bases of the junction left unmatched. The CDR3 loop spans 18 amino acids.

The genes are TRBV5-1 and TRBJ1-1; TRBD1 might be the D (5 bases). Trimming removed 0 bases at V and 4 bases at J, with 13 bases between. Germline V lookup: CDR1 SGHRS, CDR2 YFSETQ. CDR3 length: 15 residues. The CDR3 DNA is TGCGCCAGCAGCTTGGCCGACAGAAGGGGCACTGAAGCTTTCTTT. Translation gives CASSLADRRGTEAFF.